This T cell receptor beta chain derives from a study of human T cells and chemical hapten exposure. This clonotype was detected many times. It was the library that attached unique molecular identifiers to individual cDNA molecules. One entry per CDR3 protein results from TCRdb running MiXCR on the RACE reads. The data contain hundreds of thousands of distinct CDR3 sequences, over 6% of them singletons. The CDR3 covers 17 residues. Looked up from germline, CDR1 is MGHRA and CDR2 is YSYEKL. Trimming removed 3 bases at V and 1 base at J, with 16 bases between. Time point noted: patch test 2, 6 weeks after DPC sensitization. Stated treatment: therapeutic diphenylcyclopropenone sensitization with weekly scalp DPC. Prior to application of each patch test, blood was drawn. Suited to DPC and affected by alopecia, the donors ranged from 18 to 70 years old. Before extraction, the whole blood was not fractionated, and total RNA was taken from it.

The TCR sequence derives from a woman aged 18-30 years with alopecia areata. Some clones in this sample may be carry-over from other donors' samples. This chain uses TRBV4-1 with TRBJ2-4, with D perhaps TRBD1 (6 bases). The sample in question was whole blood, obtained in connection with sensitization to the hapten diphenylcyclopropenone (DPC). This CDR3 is CASSQPTGYGAKNIQYF. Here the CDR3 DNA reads TGCGCCAGCAGCCAGCCCACAGGGTATGGGGCCAAAAACATTCAGTACTTC.